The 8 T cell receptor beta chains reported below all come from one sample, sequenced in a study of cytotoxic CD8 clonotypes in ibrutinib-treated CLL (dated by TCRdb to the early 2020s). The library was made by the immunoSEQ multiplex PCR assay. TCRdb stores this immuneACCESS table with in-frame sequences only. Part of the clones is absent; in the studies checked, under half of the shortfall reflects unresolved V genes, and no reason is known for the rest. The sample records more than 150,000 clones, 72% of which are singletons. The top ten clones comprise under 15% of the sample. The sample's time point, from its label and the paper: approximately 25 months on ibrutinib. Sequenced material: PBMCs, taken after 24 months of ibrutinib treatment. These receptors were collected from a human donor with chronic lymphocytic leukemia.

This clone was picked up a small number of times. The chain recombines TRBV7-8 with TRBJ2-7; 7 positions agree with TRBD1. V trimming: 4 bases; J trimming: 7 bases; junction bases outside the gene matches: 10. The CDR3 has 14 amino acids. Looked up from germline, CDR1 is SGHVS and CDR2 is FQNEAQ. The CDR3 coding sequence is TGTGCCAGCAGCTACCGAAGAGGGACAGTAGAGCAGTACTTC. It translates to CASSYRRGTVEQYF. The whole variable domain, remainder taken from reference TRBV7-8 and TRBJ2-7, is GAGVSQSPRYKVAKRGQDVALRCDPISGHVSLFWYQQALGQGPEFLTYFQNEAQLDKSGLPSDRFFAERPEGSVSTLKIQRTQQEDSAVYLCASSYRRGTVEQYFGPGTRLTVT.

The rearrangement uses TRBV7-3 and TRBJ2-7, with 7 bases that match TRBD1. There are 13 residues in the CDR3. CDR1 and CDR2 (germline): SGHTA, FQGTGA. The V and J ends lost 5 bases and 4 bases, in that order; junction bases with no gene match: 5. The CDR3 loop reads CASSPATGYEQYF. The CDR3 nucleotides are TGTGCCAGCAGCCCGGCGACAGGGTACGAGCAGTACTTC.

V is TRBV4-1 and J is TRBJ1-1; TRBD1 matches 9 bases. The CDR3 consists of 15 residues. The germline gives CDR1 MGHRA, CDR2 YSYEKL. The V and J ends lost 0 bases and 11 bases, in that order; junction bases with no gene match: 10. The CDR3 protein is CASSQEGTGRRGAFF. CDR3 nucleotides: TGCGCCAGCAGCCAAGAAGGGACAGGGAGAAGAGGTGCTTTCTTT.

This chain's CDR3 is CASSLDRVSYEQYF. CDR3 nucleotides: TGTGCCAGCAGCTTAGACAGGGTGAGTTACGAGCAGTACTTC. The chain carries TRBV7-9 and TRBJ2-7; perhaps TRBD1 as D (6 bases). The germline V and J ends were trimmed by 1 base and 4 bases, with 11 bases remaining between them. Germline CDR1 and CDR2: SEHNR and FQNEAQ (reference sequence). The CDR3 has 14 residues.

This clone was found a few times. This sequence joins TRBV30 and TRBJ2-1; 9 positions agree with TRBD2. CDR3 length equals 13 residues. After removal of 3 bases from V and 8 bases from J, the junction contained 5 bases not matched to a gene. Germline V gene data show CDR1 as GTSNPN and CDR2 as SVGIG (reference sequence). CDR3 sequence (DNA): TGTGCCTGGAGGCTAGCGGGGTCCCATGAGCAGTTCTTC. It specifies CAWRLAGSHEQFF.

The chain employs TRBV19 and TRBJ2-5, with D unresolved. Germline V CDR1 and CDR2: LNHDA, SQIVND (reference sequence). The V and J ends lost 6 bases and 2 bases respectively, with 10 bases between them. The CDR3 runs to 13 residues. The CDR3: CASSGNRQETQYF. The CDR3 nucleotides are TGTGCCAGTAGCGGTAACAGACAAGAGACCCAGTACTTC.

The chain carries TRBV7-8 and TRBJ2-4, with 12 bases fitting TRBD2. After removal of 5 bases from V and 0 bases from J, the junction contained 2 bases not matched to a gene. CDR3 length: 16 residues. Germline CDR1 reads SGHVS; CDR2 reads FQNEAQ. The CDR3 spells CASSPGLAGAKNIQYF. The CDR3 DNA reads TGTGCCAGCAGCCCGGGACTAGCGGGAGCCAAAAACATTCAGTACTTC.

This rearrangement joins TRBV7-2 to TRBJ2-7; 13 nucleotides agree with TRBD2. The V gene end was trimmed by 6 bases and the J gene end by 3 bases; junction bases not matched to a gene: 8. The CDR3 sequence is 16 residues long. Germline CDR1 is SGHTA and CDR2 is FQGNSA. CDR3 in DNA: TGTGCCAGCAGTCCGCCGGGACTAGCGGGATTCTACGAGCAGTACTTC. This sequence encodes CASSPPGLAGFYEQYF.